This T cell receptor (beta chain) was captured in a study of T cells in Graves' hyperthyroidism and ophthalmopathy. Amplification of TCR beta CDR3 regions was performed using RNA transcripts as template. Using the HTBI primer set, a first-round RT-PCR was run on the TCR CDR3. TCRdb called the multiplex PCR reads again in MiXCR, with one record for every CDR3 protein. The top ten hold around a fifth of the sample, which has more than 500,000 distinct CDR3 sequences, 40% to 55% seen once. Uncontrolled infection, other autoimmune disease, pregnancy or lactation led to exclusion. Based on clinical symptoms, serum thyroxine and TRAb, thyroid ultrasound and orbital computed tomography, diagnoses were reached. CDR1 and CDR2 (germline): KGHSH, LQKENI. The V end lost 2 bases, the J end lost 10 bases, and 15 bases lay between the germline ends. The CDR3 is made up of 13 amino acids. On this clonotype: The antigen is unknown.

Regarding the study as a whole: Most clonotypes that expanded in the thyroid above 0.001 also showed up in blood. Prediction of ophthalmopathy progression came a median approximately 6 months pre-onset.

The origin of this receptor is an adult woman with Graves' disease, either hyperthyroidism or ophthalmopathy (not recorded which). Source material: peripheral blood or thyroid tissue (not recorded which). This chain links TRBV18 with TRBJ2-7; D is tentatively TRBD1 or TRBD2 (5 bases each). DNA of the CDR3: TGTGCCAGCTCACCAAGGGCAGGGCCGGGACAGTACTTC. It is translated as CASSPRAGPGQYF.